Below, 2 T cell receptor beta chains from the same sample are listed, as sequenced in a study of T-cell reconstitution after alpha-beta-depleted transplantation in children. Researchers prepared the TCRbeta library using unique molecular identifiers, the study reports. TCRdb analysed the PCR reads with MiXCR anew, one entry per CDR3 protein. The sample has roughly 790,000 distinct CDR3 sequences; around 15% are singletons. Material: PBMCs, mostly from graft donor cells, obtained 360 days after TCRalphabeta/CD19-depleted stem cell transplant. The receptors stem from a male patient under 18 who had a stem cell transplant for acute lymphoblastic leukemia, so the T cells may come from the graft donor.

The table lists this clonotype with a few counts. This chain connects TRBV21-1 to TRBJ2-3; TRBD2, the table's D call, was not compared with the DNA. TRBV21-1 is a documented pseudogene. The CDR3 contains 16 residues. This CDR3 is CASSETSGRSTDTQYF. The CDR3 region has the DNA TGTGCCAGCAGCGAAACTAGCGGGAGAAGCACAGATACGCAGTATTTT.

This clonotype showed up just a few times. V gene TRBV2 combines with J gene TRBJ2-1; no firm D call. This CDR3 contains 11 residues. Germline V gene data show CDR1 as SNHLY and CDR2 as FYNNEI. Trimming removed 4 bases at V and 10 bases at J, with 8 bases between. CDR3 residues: CASSAVREQFF. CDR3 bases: TGTGCCAGCAGTGCGGTCAGGGAGCAGTTCTTC.